This entry describes one T cell receptor (beta chain). The antigen is unknown. The junction differs from germline at one of its ends, possibly a read error. This sample's RNA came from whole unsorted tissue. The normal lung tissue was taken more than 3 cm from the tumor edge. Chemotherapy-naive patients with new lung cancer underwent thoracic surgery in China, August–November 2014. This CDR3 spans 14 amino acids. In germline, CDR1 is SGHNT, CDR2 YYREEE (reference sequence). The entry originates in a study of tumor and adjacent non-tumor tissue in lung cancer. Across the study: Patients comprised eleven to twelve adenocarcinoma, 2 squamous cell carcinoma and 1 small cell lung cancer. Samples averaged roughly 4.4 million productive TCRbeta reads each.

Findings and limits, study-wide: Significantly higher TCR diversity was found in tumor than normal lung.

Three rounds of nested PCR, following a modified ARM-PCR protocol, produced the TCRbeta library. TCRdb reprocessed the multiplex PCR reads with MiXCR, giving one entry per CDR3 protein. The repertoire has around 82,000 distinct CDR3 sequences, about four fifths of them found once; the top ten carry less than 60%. The clonotype was recovered from a man aged 55-75 years with non-small cell lung cancer. This chain joins TRBV5-4 and TRBJ2-5, with 7 positions matching TRBD2. The sample consisted of distant non-tumor lung tissue. CDR3 sequence (DNA): TGTGTCAGCAGAGGGGACTACCTCCATGAGACCCAGTACTTC. Its protein is CVSRGDYLHETQYF.